Sequencing of this TCR beta chain was carried out in a study of long-term antiretroviral therapy in people with HIV. General study results and limits: Clonotypes expanded prior to ART showed repertoire dominance at all sampled time points. Against controls, HIV repertoires showed narrower ranges of CDR3 length.

Participants who had HIV were, without exception, treated in the United States. At survey level, the immunoSEQ assay was run in its v3.0 version. Sequencing was performed with immunoSEQ multiplex PCR; in TCRdb, only in-frame clones are kept and a portion is missing. Counted here are 24,000 or so clones, approximately 73% occurring once; the ten biggest clones make up over 4%. The CDR3 sequence is 15 residues long. Germline V gene lookup returns CDR1 SGHVS and CDR2 FQNEAQ. V was trimmed by 2 bases and J by 0 bases, leaving 10 bases between them. Regarding this clone: Its antigen is as yet unknown.

The clonotype comes from a woman aged 35 to 49 with HIV. The sample was unsorted PBMCs, taken 0.5 years after starting antiretroviral therapy. The chain joins TRBV7-8 to TRBJ1-1; possible D gene TRBD1, 5 bases. The CDR3, as DNA: TGTGCCAGCAGCTTACAGGGACCTGTGAACACTGAAGCTTTCTTT. Translation: CASSLQGPVNTEAFF.